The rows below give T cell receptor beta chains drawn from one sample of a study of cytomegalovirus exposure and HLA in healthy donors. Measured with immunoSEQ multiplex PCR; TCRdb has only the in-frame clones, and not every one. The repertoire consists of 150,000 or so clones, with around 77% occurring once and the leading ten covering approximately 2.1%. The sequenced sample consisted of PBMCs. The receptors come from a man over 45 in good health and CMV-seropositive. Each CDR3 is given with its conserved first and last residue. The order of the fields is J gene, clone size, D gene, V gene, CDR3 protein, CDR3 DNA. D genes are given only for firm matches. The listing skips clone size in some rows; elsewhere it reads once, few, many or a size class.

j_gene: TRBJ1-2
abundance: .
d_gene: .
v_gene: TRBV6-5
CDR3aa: CASSWTPNYGYTF
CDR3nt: TGTGCCAGCAGCTGGACACCTAACTATGGCTACACCTTC

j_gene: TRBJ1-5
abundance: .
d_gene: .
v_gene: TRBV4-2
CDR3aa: CASSQDRFQGTNQPQHF
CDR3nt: TGTGCCAGCAGCCAAGATCGGTTCCAGGGAACTAATCAGCCCCAGCATTTT

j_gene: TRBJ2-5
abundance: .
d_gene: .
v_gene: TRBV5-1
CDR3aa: CASSYSQETQYF
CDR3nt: TGCGCCAGCAGTTATAGCCAAGAGACCCAGTACTTC

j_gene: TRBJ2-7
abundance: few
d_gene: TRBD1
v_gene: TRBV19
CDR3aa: CASSVMGDRVYEQYF
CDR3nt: TGTGCCAGTAGTGTAATGGGGGACAGGGTCTACGAGCAGTACTTC

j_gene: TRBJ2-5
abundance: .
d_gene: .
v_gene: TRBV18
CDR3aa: CASSPRNRQETQYF
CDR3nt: TGTGCCAGCTCACCACGTAACAGACAAGAGACCCAGTACTTC

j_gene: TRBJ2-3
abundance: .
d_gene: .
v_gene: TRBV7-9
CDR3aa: CASSPYLAPGTDTQYF
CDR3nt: TGTGCCAGCAGTCCTTACTTAGCGCCTGGGACAGATACGCAGTATTTT

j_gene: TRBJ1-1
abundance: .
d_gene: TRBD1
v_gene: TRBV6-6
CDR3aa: CATWGQGDTEAFF
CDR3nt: TGTGCCACCTGGGGACAGGGGGACACTGAAGCTTTCTTT

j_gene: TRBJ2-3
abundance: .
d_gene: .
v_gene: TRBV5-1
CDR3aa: CASSSIQGSTDTQYF
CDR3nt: TGCGCCAGCAGCTCGATCCAGGGTAGCACAGATACGCAGTATTTT

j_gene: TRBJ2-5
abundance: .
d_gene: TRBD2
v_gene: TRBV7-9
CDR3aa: CASSFKRLAGKETQYF
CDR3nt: TGTGCCAGCAGCTTTAAGCGGCTAGCGGGGAAAGAGACCCAGTACTTC

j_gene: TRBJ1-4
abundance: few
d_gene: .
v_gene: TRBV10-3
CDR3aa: CAISDGVSEKLFF
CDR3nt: TGTGCCATCAGTGACGGGGTTTCTGAAAAACTGTTTTTT

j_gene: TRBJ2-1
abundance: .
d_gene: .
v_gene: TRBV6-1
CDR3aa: CASRVDSPYNEQFF
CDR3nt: TGTGCCAGCAGGGTGGACAGCCCTTACAATGAGCAGTTCTTC

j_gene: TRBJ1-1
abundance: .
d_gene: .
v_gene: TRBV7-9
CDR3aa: CASSPGPEAFF
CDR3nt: TGTGCCAGCAGCCCGGGTCCCGAAGCTTTCTTT

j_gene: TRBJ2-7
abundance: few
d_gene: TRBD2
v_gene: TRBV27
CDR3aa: CASSSGGSEQYF
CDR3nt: TGTGCCAGCAGTTCCGGGGGGAGCGAGCAGTACTTC

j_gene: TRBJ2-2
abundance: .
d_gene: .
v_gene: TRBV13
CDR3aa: CASSSRAGELFF
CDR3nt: TGTGCCAGCAGCTCTCGAGCCGGGGAGCTGTTTTTT

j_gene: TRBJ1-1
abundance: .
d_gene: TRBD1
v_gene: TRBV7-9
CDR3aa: CASSRTRDRRNTEAFF
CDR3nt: TGTGCCAGCAGCCGGACCCGGGACAGGCGTAACACTGAAGCTTTCTTT

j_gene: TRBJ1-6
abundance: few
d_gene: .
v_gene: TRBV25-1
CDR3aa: CASSEGQTRHSPLHF
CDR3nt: TGTGCCAGCAGTGAAGGGCAGACCAGGCATTCACCCCTCCACTTT

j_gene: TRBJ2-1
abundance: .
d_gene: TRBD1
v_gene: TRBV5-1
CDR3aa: CASSLNGDSYNEQFF
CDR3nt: TGCGCCAGCAGCTTGAACGGGGACAGCTACAATGAGCAGTTCTTC

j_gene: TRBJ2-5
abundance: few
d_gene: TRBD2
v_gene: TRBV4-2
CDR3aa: CASSQDYLAGPQKETQYF
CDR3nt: TGTGCCAGCAGCCAAGATTACCTAGCGGGGCCCCAAAAGGAGACCCAGTACTTC

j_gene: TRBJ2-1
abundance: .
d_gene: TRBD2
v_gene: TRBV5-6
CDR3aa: CASSRTSGGASSYNEQFF
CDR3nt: TGTGCCAGCAGCCGGACTAGCGGGGGGGCAAGCTCCTACAATGAGCAGTTCTTC